Sequencing of this T cell receptor beta chain was carried out in a study of cytomegalovirus exposure and HLA in healthy donors. Regarding the study as a whole: Rarity marked most TCR sequences, yet some public TCRs occurred in many donors. Researchers reported in a later analysis that a missense DCLRE1C variant was tied to TCR beta V- and J-gene trimming. Reportedly, a later analysis found an Asian-associated ancestry cluster had fewer N-insertions than the roughly 670-donor mean.

The CDR3 spans 13 residues. Germline CDR1 and CDR2: GTSNPN and SVGIG (reference sequence). The V gene lost 0 bases and the J gene lost 7 bases, with 13 bases spanning the gap. With regard to this clone: Its target is unknown.

Donors consisted of healthy bone marrow donors. This PCR relied on a set of 60 Vbeta primers and 13 Jbeta primers. Clones were sequenced by immunoSEQ multiplex PCR, and TCRdb holds only the in-frame ones, with some missing. The data contain about 150,000 clones, approximately 80% of them singletons. The sequenced material came from PBMCs. The V gene is TRBV30, the J gene TRBJ2-7, with D hard to call. The receptor was derived from a woman aged 40 to 50 in good health and CMV-seropositive. The CDR3, as DNA: TGTGCCTGGAGTGTACTGTGGGCTAAGGAGCAGTACTTC. Amino acids: CAWSVLWAKEQYF.